This TCR beta chain was retrieved from a study of T cells after yellow fever vaccination. TCRdb analysed the 5' RACE reads with MiXCR anew, one entry per CDR3 protein. The repertoire consists of about 320,000 distinct CDR3 sequences, with 3.5% to 4.5% occurring once and the leading ten covering approximately 20%. V lost 0 bases and J 10 bases, leaving 17 bases between the germline ends. The CDR3 loop spans 16 amino acids. CDR1 and CDR2 (germline): SGHDT, YYEEEE. The sequences come from PBMCs, collected 15 days after the yellow fever booster vaccination. The receptor was derived from a man between 18 and 35 years old who received the YFV17D yellow fever vaccine. V is TRBV5-6 and J is TRBJ1-6; D call uncertain. CDR3 region: CASSLGAGSIGSPLHF. The CDR3 bases are TGTGCCAGCAGCTTGGGGGCCGGGAGTATCGGGTCACCCCTCCACTTT.